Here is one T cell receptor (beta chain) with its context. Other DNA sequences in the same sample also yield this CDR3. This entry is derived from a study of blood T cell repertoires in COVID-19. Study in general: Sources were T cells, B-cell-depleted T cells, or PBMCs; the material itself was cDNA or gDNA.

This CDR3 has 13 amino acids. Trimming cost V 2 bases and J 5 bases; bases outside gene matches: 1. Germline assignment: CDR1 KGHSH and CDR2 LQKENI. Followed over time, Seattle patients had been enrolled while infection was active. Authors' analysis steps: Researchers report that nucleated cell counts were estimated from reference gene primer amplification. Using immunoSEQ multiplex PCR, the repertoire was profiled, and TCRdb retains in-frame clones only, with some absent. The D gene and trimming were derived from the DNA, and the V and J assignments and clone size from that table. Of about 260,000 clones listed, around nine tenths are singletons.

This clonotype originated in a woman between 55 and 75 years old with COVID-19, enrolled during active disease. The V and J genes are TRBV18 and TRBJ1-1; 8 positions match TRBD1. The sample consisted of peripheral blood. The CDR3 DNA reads TGTGCCAGCTCACCAGGACAGGGTACTGAAGCTTTCTTT. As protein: CASSPGQGTEAFF.